Below, 24 T cell receptor beta chains from the same sample are listed, as sequenced in a study of STAT5B mutations in CD4+ large granular lymphocyte leukemia. Repertoires were generated with immunoSEQ multiplex PCR, while TCRdb's copy carries only in-frame clones and drops some. The sample includes some 51,000 clones, roughly four fifths of them seen just once. The sample comprised CD4+ T cells from blood buffy coats. The receptors derive from a human donor in good health.

This clone was detected only once. The CDR3 nucleotides are TGCGCCAGCAGCTTGGTTGGGGGCTCCGAGCAGTACTTC. It specifies CASSLVGGSEQYF. The rearrangement joins TRBV5-1 to TRBJ2-7, with D tentatively TRBD1 (6 bases). The germline gives CDR1 SGHRS, CDR2 YFSETQ. This CDR3 has 13 residues. V lost 0 bases and J 6 bases, leaving 10 bases between the germline ends.

CDR3 residues: CASRRGRTSSYEQYF. CDR3 sequence (DNA): TGTGCCAGCAGAAGGGGTAGAACGAGCTCCTACGAGCAGTACTTC. The chain employs TRBV6-8 and TRBJ2-7, with D possibly matching TRBD1 (5 bases). Germline V gene data show CDR1 as MNHGY and CDR2 as SAAAGT. The CDR3 has 15 residues. The V end was cut by 6 bases, the J end by 0 bases, with 15 bases between.

J is TRBJ1-2 and V is TRBV29-1; a weak D match, TRBD1 (5 bases). V was cut by 0 bases and J by 0 bases, with 11 bases left in between. From germline, CDR1 is SQVTM and CDR2 ANQGSEA. The CDR3 runs 15 residues. The CDR3 reads CSVEDRGEANYGYTF. The CDR3 coding sequence is TGCAGCGTTGAAGATCGGGGGGAAGCTAACTATGGCTACACCTTC.

To note about this clone: This sample also contains other DNA sequences that code for the same CDR3. The chain links TRBV18 to TRBJ2-7; D remains unclear. This CDR3 is 14 amino acids long. Trimming stripped 1 base from V and 2 bases from J, with 9 bases between. Germline CDR1 is KGHSH and CDR2 is LQKENI. The CDR3 sequence: CASSPQGSPYEQYF. The CDR3 DNA follows: TGTGCCAGCTCACCACAGGGATCCCCCTACGAGCAGTACTTC.

The chain uses TRBV4-1 and TRBJ1-5, with TRBD1 identical over 7 bases. This CDR3 comprises 16 residues. Germline V gene lookup returns CDR1 MGHRA and CDR2 YSYEKL. V was pared by 4 bases and J by 2 bases, with 8 bases of the junction left unmatched. In DNA form, the CDR3 reads TGCGCCAGCAGCCGAACAGGGGCGAGGGGCAATCAGCCCCAGCATTTT. This encodes CASSRTGARGNQPQHF.

This clone was counted a few times. The gene calls are TRBV18 and TRBJ2-7, with TRBD1 matching over 7 bases. Trimming removed 6 bases from V and 2 bases from J; junction bases left unmatched: 7. The CDR3 runs to 14 residues. In germline, CDR1 is KGHSH, CDR2 LQKENI. This chain's CDR3 is CASSPTGAAYEQYF. The DNA for the CDR3 is TGTGCCAGCTCCCCAACAGGGGCGGCCTACGAGCAGTACTTC.

The chain links TRBV28 to TRBJ1-2; 9 bases are a match to TRBD1. The CDR3 is made up of 15 amino acids. CDR1 is MDHEN, CDR2 SYDVKM, per germline. The J segment lost 8 bases and the V segment lost 0 bases, leaving 7 bases of the junction unmatched. The CDR3 nucleotides are TGTGCCAGCAGTTTATGGGGTACAGGGGGCGCGGGCTACACCTTC. Amino acid sequence: CASSLWGTGGAGYTF.

This clone showed up just a few times. V is TRBV5-1 and J is TRBJ1-1, with 8 positions matching TRBD1. Losses at the gene ends were 3 bases for V and 7 bases for J; bases not matched to a gene: 5. In germline, CDR1 is SGHRS, CDR2 YFSETQ. The length of the CDR3 is 13 residues. The chain's CDR3 is CASSYGTGNEAFF. The CDR3 DNA sequence: TGCGCCAGCAGCTACGGGACAGGTAATGAAGCTTTCTTT. The complete variable domain, with remaining parts taken from reference TRBV5-1 and TRBJ1-1, reads KAGVTQTPRYLIKTRGQQVTLSCSPISGHRSVSWYQQTPGQGLQFLFEYFSETQRNKGNFPGRFSGRQFSNSRSEMNVSTLELGDSALYLCASSYGTGNEAFFGQGTRLTVV.

V gene TRBV30 combines with J gene TRBJ1-5; the match to TRBD1 covers 7 bases. The germline V gene encodes CDR1 GTSNPN and CDR2 SVGIG (reference sequence). The CDR3 covers 16 residues. The trim removed 0 bases at V and 0 bases at J, leaving 5 bases unmatched. Here the CDR3 DNA reads TGTGCCTGGAGTGTACGGGACAGAAATAGCAATCAGCCCCAGCATTTT. It yields the protein CAWSVRDRNSNQPQHF.

This chain uses TRBV19 with TRBJ2-4; 10 bases are shared with TRBD1. The CDR3 is 14 residues long. CDR1 and CDR2 (germline): LNHDA, SQIVND (reference sequence). V gave up 5 bases and J gave up 7 bases; unmatched junction bases: 5. This CDR3 reads CASSSGTGVNIQYF. The CDR3 region has the DNA TGTGCCAGTAGTTCCGGGACAGGGGTGAACATTCAGTACTTC. The full variable domain, with the rest looked up from reference TRBV19 and TRBJ2-4, is DGGITQSPKYLFRKEGQNVTLSCEQNLNHDAMYWYRQDPGQGLRLIYYSQIVNDFQKGDIAEGYSVSREKKESFPLTVTSAQKNPTAFYLCASSSGTGVNIQYFGAGTRLSVL.

This sequence joins TRBV29-1 and TRBJ1-1, with a tentative D call TRBD1 (6 bases). This CDR3 has 12 amino acids. Trimming took off 4 bases at V and 4 bases at J, with 10 bases between the two ends. The germline V gene has CDR1 SQVTM and CDR2 ANQGSEA. The CDR3 bases are TGCAGCGTTGGACAGGCGGCCACTGAAGCTTTCTTT. Translating it yields CSVGQAATEAFF.

This chain connects TRBV27 to TRBJ2-7; no clear D. The CDR3 runs 13 residues. V lost 3 bases and J lost 2, with 8 bases in between. The germline gives CDR1 MNHEY, CDR2 SMNVEV (reference sequence). For the CDR3, the DNA is TGTGCCAGCAGTTTCGGAGTAACCTACGAGCAGTACTTC. Its translation is CASSFGVTYEQYF.

This clone was recorded a few times. The rearrangement links TRBV6-1 to TRBJ1-5, with D unresolved. Per germline, CDR1 MNHNS and CDR2 SASEGT. The CDR3 loop spans 13 amino acids. Between the trimmed V and J ends, which lost 4 bases and 8 bases, there was a span of 12 bases. The CDR3 protein is CASSVGPPEPQHF. CDR3 nucleotide sequence: TGTGCCAGCAGTGTAGGGCCGCCTGAGCCCCAGCATTTT.

The chain carries TRBV12-5 and TRBJ2-7; 8 bases fit TRBD1. The length of the CDR3 is 14 residues. V shed 4 bases and J 5 bases; nucleotides not matched to a gene: 7. Germline loops: CDR1 LGHNT, CDR2 FRNRAP. The CDR3 DNA reads TGTGCTAGTGGTTGGAGACAGGGGTCCCACGAGCAGTACTTC. This sequence encodes CASGWRQGSHEQYF.

The V gene is TRBV27, the J gene TRBJ1-1, with a tentative D call TRBD1 (5 bases). This CDR3 has 15 residues. V lost 3 bases and J lost 0, with 11 bases in between. Germline CDR1 MNHEY, CDR2 SMNVEV (reference sequence). CDR3 region: CASSFYRSLNTEAFF. The CDR3 region has the DNA TGTGCCAGCAGTTTCTACAGGAGTTTGAACACTGAAGCTTTCTTT.

The chain combines TRBV9 with TRBJ1-2; D is unclear. V dropped 0 bases and J dropped 5 bases, with 14 bases sitting between them. The germline CDR1 and CDR2 sequences are SGDLS and YYNGEE. The CDR3 covers 15 residues. CDR3 DNA: TGTGCCAGCAGCGTAGAAGGCGGAGTAGGGTATGGCTACACCTTC. It codes for CASSVEGGVGYGYTF. The full variable domain, its missing parts supplied by reference TRBV9 and TRBJ1-2, is DSGVTQTPKHLITATGQRVTLRCSPRSGDLSVYWYQQSLDQGLQFLIQYYNGEERAKGNILERFSAQQFPDLHSELNLSSLELGDSALYFCASSVEGGVGYGYTFGSGTRLTVV.

The chain uses TRBV5-4 and TRBJ2-1, with 9 bases matching TRBD1. The junction had 11 bases not matched to a gene; V was cut back by 2 bases and J by 8 bases. The germline CDR1 and CDR2 sequences are SGHNT and YYREEE (reference sequence). The CDR3 loop spans 16 amino acids. In DNA form, the CDR3 reads TGTGCCAGCAGCTTCAATCGGGACAGGGTTGGCCATGAGCAGTTCTTC. Its translation is CASSFNRDRVGHEQFF. The full variable domain, with the rest looked up from reference TRBV5-4 and TRBJ2-1, is ETGVTQSPTHLIKTRGQQVTLRCSSQSGHNTVSWYQQALGQGPQFIFQYYREEENGRGNFPPRFSGLQFPNYSSELNVNALELDDSALYLCASSFNRDRVGHEQFFGPGTRLTVL.

The CDR3 DNA follows: TGCGCCAGCAGCCTTGAGCGGTCGCGGGGGTTATACAATGAGCAGTTCTTC. Residues: CASSLERSRGLYNEQFF. V usage is TRBV5-1 and J usage is TRBJ2-1, with 7 bases aligning to TRBD2. Unmatched junction bases numbered 14, after V lost 4 bases and J lost 4 bases. The CDR3 runs 17 residues. Germline values: CDR1 SGHRS, CDR2 YFSETQ.

The CDR3 nucleotides read TGTGCCAGCAAACTAGCGGGGGGGACAGATACGCAGTATTTT. As protein: CASKLAGGTDTQYF. The J gene is TRBJ2-3, the V gene TRBV27; 13 bases match TRBD2. Looked up from germline, CDR1 is MNHEY and CDR2 is SMNVEV (reference sequence). Unmatched junction bases numbered 1, after V lost 7 bases and J lost 3 bases. This CDR3 has 14 residues.

The chain has TRBV6-5 and TRBJ1-5; maybe TRBD1 (6 bases). CDR1 and CDR2 from the germline V gene are MNHEY and SVGAGI. V lost 0 bases, J lost 6 bases, and 12 bases lay in between. The CDR3 has 15 residues. CDR3 bases: TGTGCCAGCAGTTACTCGACAGGTCACGGTCAGCCCCAGCATTTT. Protein: CASSYSTGHGQPQHF.

This chain uses TRBV7-2 with TRBJ2-2; D call uncertain. The CDR3 extends over 14 amino acids. The ends were cut back, 1 base at V and 6 bases at J, with 9 bases in the middle. CDR1 and CDR2 (germline): SGHTA, FQGNSA. The CDR3 DNA reads TGTGCCAGCAGCTTAGGAGTGACCGCCGGGGAGCTGTTTTTT. This encodes CASSLGVTAGELFF.

V usage is TRBV2 and J usage is TRBJ1-2; D is unclear. The CDR3 extends over 14 amino acids. From germline, CDR1 is SNHLY and CDR2 FYNNEI. Trimming cost V 8 bases and J 0 bases, with 13 bases left between them. The CDR3 DNA reads as TGTGCCAGCCCAGCGCAGAGAACTAACTATGGCTACACCTTC. It yields the protein CASPAQRTNYGYTF.

The chain links TRBV6-1 to TRBJ2-3; D unclear. CDR1 and CDR2 from the germline V gene are MNHNS and SASEGT. Between the trimmed V and J ends, which lost 2 bases and 4 bases, there was a span of 10 bases. The length of the CDR3 is 14 residues. CDR3 nucleotides: TGTGCCAGCAGTGAACGGTATCCCCCAGATACGCAGTATTTT. Its protein product is CASSERYPPDTQYF.

The chain combines TRBV5-5 with TRBJ2-7; D remains ambiguous. V was shortened by 4 bases and J by 2 bases, with 4 bases between the two germline ends. In germline, CDR1 is SGHKS, CDR2 YYEKEE (reference sequence). The CDR3 runs to 11 residues. The CDR3 here is CASSGTYEQYF. The CDR3 DNA reads as TGTGCCAGCAGCGGCACCTACGAGCAGTACTTC.